This TCR beta chain was profiled in a study of patients and donors after allogeneic stem cell transplantation. One entry per CDR3 protein, called by TCRdb with MiXCR from the RT-PCR reads. Here the sample spans 400,000 to 500,000 distinct CDR3 sequences, 16% being singletons. V was clipped by 3 bases and J by 5 bases; unmatched bases: 10. This CDR3 has 17 residues. This clonotype originated in a human donor who was either an allogeneic HSCT recipient or a stem cell or donor lymphocyte infusion donor (not recorded which). It is not recorded whose cells these are; they may come from a transplant donor. Sequencing input: blood, either unsorted or a sorted T cell fraction (not recorded which). The chain joins TRBV12-3 or TRBV12-4 to TRBJ2-2, with 9 positions matching TRBD2. The CDR3 here is CASSFSRGGLKTGELFF. DNA for the CDR3: TGTGCCAGCAGTTTTTCGCGGGGGGGCCTAAAAACCGGGGAGCTGTTTTTT.